The clone carrying this T cell receptor (beta chain) appeared a few times. As yet, its antigen is unknown. Study outcomes and limitations: The TCR gene usage of tumor memory CD4+ T cells clustered together with blood and lymph node memory CD4+ cells and with lymph node naive CD4+ cells. Greatest tumor Treg TCR overlap was with tumor naive CD4+ cells.

TCRdb re-analysed the 5' RACE reads in MiXCR, keeping a single row per CDR3 protein. The repertoire holds about 10,000 distinct CDR3 sequences, 40% to 50% seen once, with just under 3% in the top ten. The CDR3 has 14 residues. V was shortened by 6 bases and J by 3 bases, with 14 bases between the two germline ends. CDR1 is MNHEY and CDR2 is SVGAGI in the germline V gene. Cells sorted as Tregs were CD4+, CD25+ and CD127-/low. This TCR was recovered from a female donor with breast cancer. Sequenced: Tregs sorted from a lymph node. The chain employs TRBV6-5 and TRBJ1-1, with D perhaps TRBD1 (5 bases). The CDR3 sequence: CASRPPRGDTEAFF. The CDR3 DNA reads as TGTGCCAGCAGACCACCAAGAGGGGACACTGAAGCTTTCTTT.